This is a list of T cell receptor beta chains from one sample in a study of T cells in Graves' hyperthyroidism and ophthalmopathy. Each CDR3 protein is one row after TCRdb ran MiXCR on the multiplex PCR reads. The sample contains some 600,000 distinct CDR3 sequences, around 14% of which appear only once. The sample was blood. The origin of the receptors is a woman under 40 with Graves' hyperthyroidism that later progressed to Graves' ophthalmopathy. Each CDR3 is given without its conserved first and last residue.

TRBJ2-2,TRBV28,ASSIQPNTGELF
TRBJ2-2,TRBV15,ATSRSTEGPGTGELF
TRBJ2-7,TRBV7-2,ASSLAGWGYEQY
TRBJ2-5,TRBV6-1,ASSRSRDRGETQY
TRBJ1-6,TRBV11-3,ASSLDGTPNYNPPLH
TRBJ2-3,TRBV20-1,SAGLAGTDTQY
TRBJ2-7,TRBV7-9,ASNLGSSYEQY
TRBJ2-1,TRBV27,ASKGGGSEQF
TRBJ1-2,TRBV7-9,ASSYQTGSYGYT
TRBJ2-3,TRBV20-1,SAVGGADTQY
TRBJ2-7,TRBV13,ASSDMAGTGDYEQY
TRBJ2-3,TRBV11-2,ASRRKPTDTQY
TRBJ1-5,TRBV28,ASTGGTGGNQPQH
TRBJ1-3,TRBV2,ASRDINSGNTIY
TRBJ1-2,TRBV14,ASSYGTLYGYT